Presented here are 21 T cell receptor beta chains from one specimen sequenced in a study of response to subunit inactivated influenza vaccine. TCRdb fed the RT-PCR reads into MiXCR, producing one record per CDR3 protein. This sample yields 400,000 to 650,000 distinct CDR3 sequences, of which under 8.5% are seen a single time; 10% to 15% belongs to the top ten. Sequencing used PBMCs from blood, obtained 23 to 25 months after vaccination. Receptors were obtained from a man between 45 and 75 years old who received an inactivated influenza vaccine.

The chain combines TRBV7-2 with TRBJ2-3, with TRBD1 identical over 8 bases. This CDR3 region has 15 residues. The germline CDR1 and CDR2 sequences are SGHTA and FQGNSA. V dropped 1 base and J dropped 4; count of bases not matched to a gene: 4. The CDR3 DNA reads as TGTGCCAGCAGCTTAGACAGGGGGACTTCAGATACGCAGTATTTT. Residues: CASSLDRGTSDTQYF.

This clonotype was detected a few times. CDR3 region: CSAGGQGSTEAFF. The CDR3 nucleotides read TGCAGTGCCGGTGGACAGGGGAGCACTGAAGCTTTCTTT. The rearrangement links TRBV20-1 to TRBJ1-1; TRBD1 matches 9 bases. CDR1 is DFQATT and CDR2 is SNEGSKA in the germline V gene (reference sequence). CDR3 length equals 13 residues. The J segment lost 4 bases and the V segment lost 6 bases, leaving 6 bases of the junction unmatched.

This clonotype was counted at least ten times. The chain's CDR3 is CASSKTSGVAEQYF. CDR3 coding DNA: TGTGCCAGCAGTAAGACTAGCGGGGTGGCAGAGCAGTACTTC. The rearrangement links TRBV12-3 or TRBV12-4 to TRBJ2-7; 11 bases map to TRBD2. Trimming took 5 bases from V and 7 from J; bases not matched to a gene: 7. The CDR3 runs 14 residues.

This clonotype was seen a few times. The V gene is TRBV4-2, the J gene TRBJ2-1; TRBD1 might be the D (6 bases). The germline V gene encodes CDR1 LGHNA and CDR2 YNFKEQ. This CDR3 spans 16 amino acids. Trimming stripped 2 bases from V and 0 bases from J, with 11 bases between. The CDR3 DNA follows: TGTGCCAGCAGCCAAACAGGGCACAACTCCTACAATGAGCAGTTCTTC. This sequence encodes CASSQTGHNSYNEQFF.

Only a few counts were recorded for this clonotype. This chain links TRBV2 with TRBJ2-1, with TRBD2 matching over 8 bases. The germline V gene has CDR1 SNHLY and CDR2 FYNNEI. This CDR3 is 16 amino acids long. After removal of 8 bases from V and 1 base from J, the junction contained 10 bases not matched to a gene. In DNA, the CDR3 is TGTGCCAGCGCCGATAAGCGGGGGTTTTCCTACAATGAGCAGTTCTTC. This gives the protein CASADKRGFSYNEQFF.

This chain uses TRBV7-9 with TRBJ1-1; no clear D. Trimming removed 2 bases from V and 4 bases from J, with 8 bases in between. Germline V gene sequence: CDR1 SEHNR, CDR2 FQNEAQ (reference sequence). CDR3 size: 13 residues. The chain's CDR3 is CASSLFDGTEAFF. The DNA of the CDR3 is TGTGCCAGCAGCTTATTCGACGGCACTGAAGCTTTCTTT.

This clonotype was observed at least ten times. The CDR3 loop reads CASRIQDVNQETQYF. The CDR3 coding sequence is TGTGCCAGCAGAATCCAGGACGTAAACCAAGAGACCCAGTACTTC. The chain uses TRBV12-3 or TRBV12-4 and TRBJ2-5; D not resolved. V was trimmed by 6 bases and J by 0 bases, leaving 14 bases between them. This CDR3 comprises 15 residues.

As DNA, the CDR3 is TGCAGTGTCCCGTCGCGAAAGGTAGCGGAAGAGCAGTACTTC. It translates to CSVPSRKVAEEQYF. V usage is TRBV20-1 and J usage is TRBJ2-7; D perhaps matches TRBD2 (6 bases). The germline V and J ends were trimmed by 7 bases and 7 bases, with 23 bases remaining between them. Germline V gene data show CDR1 as DFQATT and CDR2 as SNEGSKA (reference sequence). The CDR3 sequence is 14 residues long.

The genes are TRBV20-1 and TRBJ1-5, with 9 bases matching TRBD1. The ends lost 7 bases at V and 7 bases at J; junction bases unmatched: 14. Germline assignment: CDR1 DFQATT and CDR2 SNEGSKA (reference sequence). This CDR3 is 15 amino acids long. CDR3 DNA sequence: TGCAGTGGTTTCGAGGCGGGACAGGGAAAGCAGCCCCAGCATTTT. Amino acids: CSGFEAGQGKQPQHF.

In its sample, this clonotype was seen a few times. The chain combines TRBV28 with TRBJ1-2, with 9 bases that match TRBD1. V was clipped by 3 bases and J by 3 bases; unmatched bases: 5. The CDR3 has 15 amino acids. Germline V gene data show CDR1 as MDHEN and CDR2 as SYDVKM. In DNA form, the CDR3 reads TGTGCCAGCAGTTTTGGGGACAGGGCTCACTATGGCTACACCTTC. Translating it yields CASSFGDRAHYGYTF.

This clonotype was detected only a few times. The chain recombines TRBV24-1 with TRBJ1-1, with D hard to call. From germline, CDR1 is KGHDR and CDR2 SFDVKD. V was clipped by 3 bases and J by 2 bases, with 3 bases between them. The CDR3 totals 12 residues. The CDR3 coding sequence is TGTGCCACCAGTGATCCTAACACTGAAGCTTTCTTT. It encodes CATSDPNTEAFF.

This clonotype was picked up a small number of times. The genes are TRBV7-2 and TRBJ2-3; weak D call: TRBD2 (6 bases). This CDR3 is built from 16 residues. Germline CDR1 reads SGHTA; CDR2 reads FQGNSA. In DNA form, the CDR3 reads TGTGCAGACTCGGGACTGGGGCCTCCTAGCACAGATACGCAGTATTTT. Its protein is CADSGLGPPSTDTQYF.

This clonotype occurred a few times. The rearrangement uses TRBV5-1 and TRBJ1-3; D not resolved. Germline CDR1 is SGHRS and CDR2 is YFSETQ. The CDR3 covers 14 residues. The V and J ends lost 4 bases and 0 bases respectively, with 8 bases between them. The CDR3 DNA reads as TGCGCCAGCAGCGCAGCGCGCTCTGGAAACACCATATATTTT. Protein product: CASSAARSGNTIYF.

This clonotype was recorded a few times. The rearrangement links TRBV28 to TRBJ1-3; no clear D. V lost 5 bases and J 0 bases, leaving 8 bases between the germline ends. The CDR3 is 14 amino acids. Germline CDR1 and CDR2: MDHEN and SYDVKM. CDR3 in DNA: TGTGCCAGCAGTACCTATTACTCTGGAAACACCATATATTTT. Its protein product is CASSTYYSGNTIYF.

The chain links TRBV10-3 to TRBJ2-1; TRBD2 aligns across 11 bases. The CDR3 sequence is 17 residues long. Per the germline V gene, CDR1 is ENHRY and CDR2 is SYGVKD. Trimming removed 5 bases from V and 1 base from J; junction bases left unmatched: 7. CDR3 sequence reads: CAISKLAGESSYNEQFF. The CDR3 DNA is TGTGCCATCAGTAAACTAGCGGGAGAGAGTTCCTACAATGAGCAGTTCTTC.

V is TRBV2 and J is TRBJ1-3; perhaps TRBD1 as D (5 bases). This CDR3 has 15 residues. The V end was cut by 7 bases, the J end by 0 bases, with 13 bases between. CDR1 and CDR2 from the germline V gene are SNHLY and FYNNEI. This chain's CDR3 is CASTSTGGSGNTIYF. In DNA form, the CDR3 reads TGTGCCAGCACCTCCACAGGAGGCTCTGGAAACACCATATATTTT.

This clonotype was picked up a small number of times. This sequence joins TRBV2 and TRBJ2-7, with 11 bases that match TRBD2. The germline gives CDR1 SNHLY, CDR2 FYNNEI. This CDR3 is 14 amino acids long. The J segment lost 7 bases and the V segment lost 5 bases, leaving 7 bases of the junction unmatched. The CDR3 DNA reads TGTGCCAGCAGTACGACTAGCGGGATAGGTGAGCAGTACTTC. Translation: CASSTTSGIGEQYF.

This clonotype has a handful of counts. This chain links TRBV4-2 with TRBJ2-5; D unclear. Trimming cost V 2 bases and J 3 bases, with 13 bases left between them. The V gene's germline CDR1 is LGHNA and CDR2 YNFKEQ. The CDR3 has 15 amino acids. The CDR3 sequence is CASSQSITEKETQYF. In nucleotides, the CDR3 is TGTGCCAGCAGCCAAAGTATTACGGAGAAAGAGACCCAGTACTTC.

This clonotype was recorded a few times. CDR3 in DNA: TGCAGCGTGGTCTGGGGGTTGACGCAGTATTTT. Translating gives CSVVWGLTQYF. The chain is built from TRBV29-1 and TRBJ2-3, with D perhaps given as TRBD1 or TRBD2 (5 bases each). This CDR3 is built from 11 residues. Between the trimmed V and J ends, which lost 6 bases and 9 bases, there was a span of 13 bases. CDR1 and CDR2 from the germline V gene are SQVTM and ANQGSEA.

Written as DNA, the CDR3 is TGTGCCAGCAGTTTAATGGCTAGCGGCCCCTACGAGCAGTACTTC. Translation gives CASSLMASGPYEQYF. The chain couples TRBV12-3 or TRBV12-4 to TRBJ2-7, with 7 bases identical to TRBD2. V was pared by 2 bases and J by 2 bases, with 6 bases of the junction left unmatched. CDR3 size: 15 residues.

This clonotype has a single count. This rearrangement joins TRBV5-4 to TRBJ2-7; the match to TRBD2 covers 10 bases. The V segment lost 2 bases and the J segment 7 bases; nucleotides outside the gene matches: 9. The CDR3 is 15 residues long. Germline CDR1 and CDR2: SGHNT and YYREEE (reference sequence). CDR3 DNA: TGTGCCAGCAGCTTAGCGGGAGGGGGTACGAGGGAGCAGTACTTC. The encoded protein is CASSLAGGGTREQYF. Using reference TRBV5-4 and TRBJ2-7 for the parts outside the CDR3, the full variable domain is ETGVTQSPTHLIKTRGQQVTLRCSSQSGHNTVSWYQQALGQGPQFIFQYYREEENGRGNFPPRFSGLQFPNYSSELNVNALELDDSALYLCASSLAGGGTREQYFGPGTRLTVT.